These T cell receptor beta chains were read from a single sample in a study of shared clonotypes between healthy human individuals. Generated by immunoSEQ multiplex PCR, the TCRdb table keeps only in-frame clones and is missing some. The sample shows approximately 600,000 clones, 90% to 95% of them seen only once. Sequenced sample: naive CD8+ T cells sorted from blood. These receptors originate from a woman in her thirties in good health. CDR3s include the opening cysteine and the closing phenylalanine or tryptophan. The D gene is left open where the match is weak. The size field is filled for only some rows; it gives once, few, many or a size class.

V gene: TRBV7-6
clone size: -
J gene: TRBJ2-2
D gene: -
CDR3 protein: CASGRRETANTGELFF
CDR3 DNA: TGTGCCAGCGGCCGAAGAGAGACCGCGAACACCGGGGAGCTGTTTTTT

V gene: TRBV6-6
clone size: -
J gene: TRBJ1-2
D gene: TRBD1
CDR3 protein: CANRTGNYGYTF
CDR3 DNA: TGTGCCAACCGGACAGGGAACTATGGCTACACCTTC

V gene: TRBV5-4
clone size: -
J gene: TRBJ1-6
D gene: -
CDR3 protein: CASSLRTGGNSPLHF
CDR3 DNA: TGTGCCAGCAGCTTACGGACGGGAGGAAATTCACCCCTCCACTTT

V gene: TRBV5-6
clone size: -
J gene: TRBJ1-4
D gene: -
CDR3 protein: CASSLSGAGEKLFF
CDR3 DNA: TGTGCCAGCAGCTTGAGTGGGGCAGGGGAAAAACTGTTTTTT

V gene: TRBV28
clone size: -
J gene: TRBJ2-5
D gene: TRBD1
CDR3 protein: CASSSGQGRETQYF
CDR3 DNA: TGTGCCAGCAGTTCGGGACAGGGTCGCGAGACCCAGTACTTC

V gene: TRBV28
clone size: -
J gene: TRBJ1-5
D gene: -
CDR3 protein: CASMTRDGVEQPQHF
CDR3 DNA: TGTGCCAGCATGACCCGGGATGGGGTCGAACAGCCCCAGCATTTT

V gene: TRBV15
clone size: -
J gene: TRBJ1-3
D gene: TRBD1
CDR3 protein: CATSSGTASSGNTIYF
CDR3 DNA: TGTGCCACCAGCAGTGGGACAGCAAGCTCTGGAAACACCATATATTTT

V gene: TRBV9
clone size: -
J gene: TRBJ1-1
D gene: -
CDR3 protein: CASSVGDNMNTEAFF
CDR3 DNA: TGTGCCAGCAGCGTAGGGGACAACATGAACACTGAAGCTTTCTTT

V gene: TRBV27
clone size: -
J gene: TRBJ2-7
D gene: -
CDR3 protein: CASSLVNSGPLYEQYF
CDR3 DNA: TGTGCCAGCAGTTTAGTGAATTCAGGACCCCTCTACGAGCAGTACTTC

V gene: TRBV4-2
clone size: -
J gene: TRBJ2-7
D gene: -
CDR3 protein: CASSQALAGYEQYF
CDR3 DNA: TGTGCCAGCAGCCAAGCCCTAGCAGGTTACGAGCAGTACTTC

V gene: TRBV2
clone size: -
J gene: TRBJ2-7
D gene: TRBD2
CDR3 protein: CAISTGTRNYEQYF
CDR3 DNA: TGTGCCATATCGACCGGGACTAGGAATTACGAGCAGTACTTC

V gene: TRBV28
clone size: -
J gene: TRBJ2-7
D gene: TRBD2
CDR3 protein: CASSLAGGGRVEQYF
CDR3 DNA: TGTGCCAGCAGTTTAGCGGGGGGTGGCAGGGTAGAGCAGTACTTC

V gene: TRBV10-3
clone size: -
J gene: TRBJ2-7
D gene: TRBD2
CDR3 protein: CAISPAGVGEQYF
CDR3 DNA: TGTGCCATCAGCCCAGCGGGAGTCGGCGAGCAGTACTTC

V gene: TRBV2
clone size: -
J gene: TRBJ1-3
D gene: TRBD1
CDR3 protein: CASSPRPGTVSGNTIYF
CDR3 DNA: TGTGCCAGCAGCCCGCGTCCCGGGACAGTCTCTGGAAACACCATATATTTT

V gene: TRBV6-6
clone size: once
J gene: TRBJ1-1
D gene: -
CDR3 protein: CASSYMGSDTEAFF
CDR3 DNA: TGTGCCAGCAGTTACATGGGGTCGGACACTGAAGCTTTCTTT

V gene: TRBV27
clone size: -
J gene: TRBJ2-7
D gene: TRBD2
CDR3 protein: CASSETSGNEQYF
CDR3 DNA: TGTGCCAGCAGTGAGACTAGCGGGAATGAGCAGTACTTC

V gene: TRBV4-1
clone size: once
J gene: TRBJ2-7
D gene: -
CDR3 protein: CASSQERGGVEQYF
CDR3 DNA: TGCGCCAGCAGCCAAGAAAGGGGCGGCGTAGAGCAGTACTTC

V gene: TRBV9
clone size: -
J gene: TRBJ2-3
D gene: -
CDR3 protein: CASSPYGGGTSTDTQYF
CDR3 DNA: TGTGCCAGCAGCCCCTATGGGGGCGGGACTAGCACAGATACGCAGTATTTT

V gene: TRBV28
clone size: -
J gene: TRBJ1-1
D gene: -
CDR3 protein: CASSFENTEAFF
CDR3 DNA: TGTGCCAGCAGTTTTGAGAACACTGAAGCTTTCTTT

V gene: TRBV27
clone size: -
J gene: TRBJ2-7
D gene: -
CDR3 protein: CASRIYSGPYEQYF
CDR3 DNA: TGTGCCAGCAGGATATACAGTGGACCGTACGAGCAGTACTTC

V gene: TRBV28
clone size: -
J gene: TRBJ2-1
D gene: TRBD1
CDR3 protein: CASSPLDRGTYNEQFF
CDR3 DNA: TGTGCCAGCAGTCCCCTGGACAGGGGCACCTACAATGAGCAGTTCTTC

V gene: TRBV7-8
clone size: -
J gene: TRBJ1-2
D gene: -
CDR3 protein: CASSLGNYGYTF
CDR3 DNA: TGTGCCAGCAGCTTAGGGAACTATGGCTACACCTTC

V gene: TRBV9
clone size: -
J gene: TRBJ2-7
D gene: -
CDR3 protein: CASSPAGTDYEQYF
CDR3 DNA: TGTGCCAGCAGCCCGGCGGGGACCGACTACGAGCAGTACTTC

V gene: TRBV9
clone size: -
J gene: TRBJ2-5
D gene: -
CDR3 protein: CASSKGFQETQYF
CDR3 DNA: TGTGCCAGCAGCAAGGGGTTCCAAGAGACCCAGTACTTC

V gene: TRBV5-6
clone size: -
J gene: TRBJ2-7
D gene: TRBD1
CDR3 protein: CASSLVDRTYEQYF
CDR3 DNA: TGTGCCAGCAGCTTGGTGGACAGGACCTACGAGCAGTACTTC

V gene: TRBV28
clone size: -
J gene: TRBJ1-1
D gene: -
CDR3 protein: CASSLGQDEAFF
CDR3 DNA: TGTGCCAGCAGTTTAGGGCAGGACGAAGCTTTCTTT

V gene: TRBV28
clone size: -
J gene: TRBJ1-5
D gene: -
CDR3 protein: CASNQDELYNQPQHF
CDR3 DNA: TGTGCCAGTAACCAGGACGAATTGTACAATCAGCCCCAGCATTTT

V gene: TRBV5-6
clone size: -
J gene: TRBJ2-7
D gene: -
CDR3 protein: CASSSRVLAYEQYF
CDR3 DNA: TGTGCCAGCAGCTCCAGGGTGTTGGCCTACGAGCAGTACTTC

V gene: TRBV28
clone size: -
J gene: TRBJ2-1
D gene: TRBD2
CDR3 protein: CASSGVLAGVRRRSYNEQFF
CDR3 DNA: TGTGCCAGCAGTGGAGTGCTAGCGGGCGTCAGGAGAAGATCCTACAATGAGCAGTTCTTC

V gene: TRBV10-3
clone size: once
J gene: TRBJ2-7
D gene: TRBD2
CDR3 protein: CAMAPTSESYEQYF
CDR3 DNA: TGTGCCATGGCCCCGACTAGCGAGTCATACGAGCAGTACTTC

V gene: TRBV9
clone size: -
J gene: TRBJ2-7
D gene: -
CDR3 protein: CASSVGTAYEQYF
CDR3 DNA: TGTGCCAGCAGCGTAGGGACGGCCTACGAGCAGTACTTC

V gene: TRBV7-9
clone size: -
J gene: TRBJ2-7
D gene: -
CDR3 protein: CASSPNWAYEQYF
CDR3 DNA: TGTGCCAGCAGCCCTAACTGGGCCTACGAGCAGTACTTC

V gene: TRBV2
clone size: -
J gene: TRBJ2-3
D gene: -
CDR3 protein: CASNRWGPGDTQYF
CDR3 DNA: TGTGCCAGCAACCGGTGGGGGCCTGGAGATACGCAGTATTTT

V gene: TRBV25-1
clone size: -
J gene: TRBJ2-3
D gene: -
CDR3 protein: CASSDRASSTDTQYF
CDR3 DNA: TGTGCCAGCAGTGACAGGGCCTCTAGCACAGATACGCAGTATTTT

V gene: TRBV2
clone size: once
J gene: TRBJ2-7
D gene: -
CDR3 protein: CASSDGGAYEQYF
CDR3 DNA: TGTGCCAGCAGTGATGGTGGTGCCTACGAGCAGTACTTC

V gene: TRBV5-6
clone size: -
J gene: TRBJ2-7
D gene: TRBD1
CDR3 protein: CASSEGQGLYEQYF
CDR3 DNA: TGTGCCAGCAGCGAGGGACAGGGACTTTACGAGCAGTACTTC